Listed below are T cell receptor beta chains from one sample, sequenced in a study of control samples from healthy donors and cancer patients. Profiled with immunoSEQ multiplex PCR; TCRdb holds only in-frame clones, not every one. The sample has about 120,000 clones, about 90% seen once. The specimen was blood. The receptor source for this set is a man aged 55 to 70 in good health. The CDR3 runs from the conserved cysteine through the conserved F or W. D genes are given only for firm matches. The size field is filled for only some rows; it gives once, few, many or a size class.

cdr3_nt cdr3_aa v_call d_call clone_size j_call cdr3_length
TGTGCCAGCAGTGGACAGGTCCACGAGCAGTACTTC CASSGQVHEQYF TRBV6-6 TRBD1 NA TRBJ2-7 12
TGTGCCTGGCGCACTCCGGGGCGGAACACCTTC CAWRTPGRNTF TRBV30 NA NA TRBJ1-2 11
TGTGCCAGCAGCCAAGATGAAGGCAGGAACACCGGGGAGCTGTTTTTT CASSQDEGRNTGELFF TRBV4-2 NA NA TRBJ2-2 16
TGTGCCAGCAGGGGAGGGGGACATGACCGTGAAAAACTGTTTTTT CASRGGGHDREKLFF TRBV6-5 NA NA TRBJ1-4 15
TGCGCCAGCAGCCAAGATGGCGGCATTGGGGTACAAGAAAAACTGTTTTTT CASSQDGGIGVQEKLFF TRBV4-1 NA NA TRBJ1-4 17
TGTGCCAGCAGAAGGACAGGGGGCGTGGACACCGGGGAGCTGTTTTTT CASRRTGGVDTGELFF TRBV5-5 TRBD1 once TRBJ2-2 16
TGTGCCTGGAGTGATCCTCTATCTGGACAGGGCATCTATGAAAAACTGTTTTTT CAWSDPLSGQGIYEKLFF TRBV30 TRBD1 NA TRBJ1-4 18
TGTGCCAGTAGTATTCGGACAGGGGGCGCTTCTTCACCCCTCCACTTT CASSIRTGGASSPLHF TRBV19 TRBD1 once TRBJ1-6 16
TGTGCCAGTAGTATAGACCCAGGACAGGGTATCTATGGCTACACCTTC CASSIDPGQGIYGYTF TRBV19 TRBD1 NA TRBJ1-2 16
TGTGCCAGCAGCTTAGAACCCGACTCCTCTGGAAACACCATATATTTT CASSLEPDSSGNTIYF TRBV7-2 NA NA TRBJ1-3 16
TGTGCCAGCAGCGACGCGGGGGGCGAGACCCAGTACTTC CASSDAGGETQYF TRBV3-1/TRBV3-2 TRBD2 NA TRBJ2-5 13
TGCAGCGTACTCAGGGACGGCACTGAAGCTTTCTTT CSVLRDGTEAFF TRBV29-1 NA NA TRBJ1-1 12
TGTGCCTGGGATAGACAGGGAGTGGGAGAAAAACTGTTTTTT CAWDRQGVGEKLFF TRBV30 TRBD1 NA TRBJ1-4 14
TGTGCCAGCAGCGCTCACAGGGGGCACACCATATATTTT CASSAHRGHTIYF TRBV21-1 NA NA TRBJ1-3 13
TGTGCCAGCAGTCCCGCCGGCAGGGAGACTAATGAAAAACTGTTTTTT CASSPAGRETNEKLFF TRBV2 NA once TRBJ1-4 16
TGTGCCAGCAGTCTGGGACAGGGGACAGATACGCAGTATTTT CASSLGQGTDTQYF TRBV6-5 TRBD1 NA TRBJ2-3 14
TGTGCCAGTAGTCAACAGGGGGCTGGGGCAGATACGCAGTATTTT CASSQQGAGADTQYF TRBV19 TRBD1 NA TRBJ2-3 15
TGTGCCAGCAGGAGACAGGGTGGCAACTATGGCTACACCTTC CASRRQGGNYGYTF TRBV7-9 TRBD1 NA TRBJ1-2 14
TGTGCCAGCAGCGTAGCTCCCCAGGACGAGCAGTACTTC CASSVAPQDEQYF TRBV9 NA few TRBJ2-7 13
TGTGCCAGCAGTCAAGGGGGGCCCCCAGAGACCCAGTACTTC CASSQGGPPETQYF TRBV11-2 NA NA TRBJ2-5 14
TGTGCCAGCAGGCCCCCAGGGGTCGATAACTATGGCTACACCTTC CASRPPGVDNYGYTF TRBV7-2 NA NA TRBJ1-2 15
TGTGCCAGCAGTCTACAGAACTATGGCTACACCTTC CASSLQNYGYTF TRBV12-3/TRBV12-4 NA NA TRBJ1-2 12
TGTGCCAGCAGCGCGACTGGGGTCGGTTACGAGCAGTACTTC CASSATGVGYEQYF TRBV27 NA NA TRBJ2-7 14